What follows are 22 T cell receptor beta chains derived from one specimen sequenced in a study of T cell repertoires in cytomegalovirus infection. TCRdb itself ran the reads through MiXCR, one entry per CDR3 protein. Among 560,000 or so distinct CDR3 sequences listed, about 17% were seen once. Sample: CD8+ T cells from PBMCs. The receptors come from a human donor in good health (CMV status not recorded). Some clones in this sample may be carry-over from other donors' samples.

This clonotype has a handful of counts. The genes are TRBV6-1 and TRBJ2-7, with 8 bases lining up with TRBD2. J lost 5 bases, V lost 7 bases, and 7 bases had no gene match. The CDR3 is made up of 13 amino acids. Looked up from germline, CDR1 is MNHNS and CDR2 is SASEGT. This chain's CDR3 is CASKTGGLDEQYF. CDR3 in DNA: TGTGCCAGCAAGACGGGAGGGTTGGACGAGCAGTACTTC.

This rearrangement joins TRBV2 to TRBJ2-1; D is unclear. Trimming left V 2 bases short and J 0 bases short, with 8 bases between. Germline V lookup: CDR1 SNHLY, CDR2 FYNNEI. The CDR3 covers 15 residues. CDR3 nucleotide sequence: TGTGCCAGCAGTGAACTACAGTACTCCTACAATGAGCAGTTCTTC. Its translation: CASSELQYSYNEQFF.

This clonotype has only a few counts. V is TRBV29-1 and J is TRBJ2-7; D is possibly TRBD2 (5 bases). The CDR3 is 13 residues long. Germline V lookup: CDR1 SQVTM, CDR2 ANQGSEA. V lost 2 bases and J 2 bases, leaving 10 bases between the germline ends. The CDR3 DNA sequence: TGCAGCGTTGAAACTAGTCAAACCTACGAGCAGTACTTC. Encoded protein: CSVETSQTYEQYF.

V usage is TRBV5-6 and J usage is TRBJ2-1; the match to TRBD2 covers 7 bases. With 3 bases clipped from V and 5 bases from J, the junction kept 2 bases outside the gene matches. The CDR3 is 13 residues long. Germline CDR1 is SGHDT and CDR2 is YYEEEE. The CDR3 nucleotides are TGTGCCAGCAGCTCCGGGGGGAACAATGAGCAGTTCTTC. Its translation: CASSSGGNNEQFF.

This sequence joins TRBV2 and TRBJ1-4; possibly TRBD1 for D (5 bases). The CDR3 is 14 residues long. The germline V gene encodes CDR1 SNHLY and CDR2 FYNNEI. Trimming took off 3 bases at V and 3 bases at J, with 8 bases between the two ends. The CDR3 DNA sequence: TGTGCCAGCAGTGACAGGGCCTCTAATGAAAAACTGTTTTTT. Protein sequence: CASSDRASNEKLFF.

This rearrangement joins TRBV7-9 to TRBJ2-2; 10 nucleotides match TRBD1. CDR3 size: 19 residues. From germline, CDR1 is SEHNR and CDR2 FQNEAQ (reference sequence). V lost 0 bases to trimming and J lost 6 bases; unmatched junction nucleotides: 13. The CDR3 sequence: CASSLAYDPGQGFSGELFF. CDR3 nucleotide sequence: TGTGCCAGCAGCTTAGCGTATGATCCGGGACAGGGGTTTTCCGGGGAGCTGTTTTTT. The variable domain in full, with the rest retrieved from reference TRBV7-9 and TRBJ2-2, is DTGVSQNPRHKITKRGQNVTFRCDPISEHNRLYWYRQTLGQGPEFLTYFQNEAQLEKSRLLSDRFSAERPKGSFSTLEIQRTEQGDSAMYLCASSLAYDPGQGFSGELFFGEGSRLTVL.

This clonotype was seen at least ten times. V and J are TRBV10-3 and TRBJ2-5; 12 positions match TRBD1. The germline V gene encodes CDR1 ENHRY and CDR2 SYGVKD. The CDR3 sequence is 13 residues long. V was clipped by 10 bases and J by 6 bases; unmatched bases: 6. The CDR3 bases are TGTGCCACCGGGACAGGGGGCGAGAAGACCCAGTACTTC. This encodes CATGTGGEKTQYF.

Many counts were recorded for this clonotype. V usage is TRBV7-6 and J usage is TRBJ2-7; a weak D match, TRBD2 (5 bases). The CDR3 contains 14 residues. V was clipped by 4 bases and J by 0 bases, with 10 bases between them. The germline CDR1 and CDR2 sequences are SGHVS and FNYEAQ. In nucleotides, the CDR3 is TGTGCCAGCAGCTCAAGAGGGAGCTCCTACGAGCAGTACTTC. It is translated as CASSSRGSSYEQYF.

CDR3 in DNA: TGTGCCAGCAGCCCGACAGGGAGACCCGAGCAGTACTTC. Amino acid sequence: CASSPTGRPEQYF. The chain has TRBV7-9 and TRBJ2-7, with TRBD1 matching over 7 bases. J gave up 6 bases and V 5 bases, and 7 bases lay outside the gene matches. Per germline, CDR1 SEHNR and CDR2 FQNEAQ (reference sequence). This CDR3 is built from 13 residues.

As regards this clonotype: The junction departs from germline at one end; a sequencing error may be responsible. The chain couples TRBV9 to TRBJ2-7; the match to TRBD2 covers 8 bases. In germline, CDR1 is SGDLS, CDR2 YYNGEE. The CDR3 extends over 14 amino acids. The CDR3 spells CATSVGTSGSEQYF. CDR3 nucleotides: TGTGCCACCAGCGTAGGGACTAGTGGATCCGAGCAGTACTTC.

The table lists this clonotype with many counts. J is TRBJ2-1 and V is TRBV6-1, with TRBD2 as a possible D gene (6 bases). V lost 8 bases and J 9 bases, leaving 20 bases between the germline ends. This CDR3 has 14 residues. Per the germline V gene, CDR1 is MNHNS and CDR2 is SASEGT. This CDR3 is CASLAGDFPPEQFF. For the CDR3, the DNA is TGTGCCAGCTTGGCCGGGGACTTCCCACCTGAGCAGTTCTTC.

This clonotype turned up a few times. The V and J genes are TRBV4-2 and TRBJ1-1; D perhaps matches TRBD1 (5 bases). V lost 2 bases, J lost 1 base, and 14 bases lay in between. The CDR3 extends over 16 amino acids. The V gene's germline CDR1 is LGHNA and CDR2 YNFKEQ. CDR3 nucleotides: TGTGCCAGCAGCCAACCCAAAGGGGACCCGAACACTGAAGCTTTCTTT. The encoded protein is CASSQPKGDPNTEAFF.

This chain connects TRBV29-1 to TRBJ2-7; 7 bases are a match to TRBD1. The germline CDR1 and CDR2 sequences are SQVTM and ANQGSEA. The junction had 12 bases not matched to a gene; V was cut back by 4 bases and J by 0 bases. The CDR3 extends over 16 amino acids. The CDR3 DNA follows: TGCAGCGTTGCCGGCCGAGGACAGGAAAGCTCCTACGAGCAGTACTTC. It yields the protein CSVAGRGQESSYEQYF.

V and J are TRBV28 and TRBJ2-3; 7 bases align to TRBD2. Germline CDR1 reads MDHEN; CDR2 reads SYDVKM. Trimming cost V 6 bases and J 5 bases; bases outside gene matches: 11. This CDR3 is built from 15 residues. DNA of the CDR3: TGTGCCAGCAGCCCCCATCGCGGGGGAGGAGATACGCAGTATTTT. Its translation: CASSPHRGGGDTQYF.

This clonotype has a count of ten or more. V is TRBV7-9 and J is TRBJ2-5, with D perhaps being TRBD1 or TRBD2 (6 bases each). Germline V gene data show CDR1 as SEHNR and CDR2 as FQNEAQ (reference sequence). With 2 bases removed from V and 4 bases from J, the gap between germline ends came to 14 bases. This CDR3 is built from 15 residues. The CDR3 DNA reads as TGTGCCAGCAGCTTAAGGGGGGCCCTTCGAGAGACCCAGTACTTC. It encodes CASSLRGALRETQYF.

J is TRBJ2-1 and V is TRBV6-6, with 12 positions matching TRBD2. This CDR3 region has 19 residues. Germline CDR1 MNHNY, CDR2 SVGAGI (reference sequence). V dropped 0 bases and J dropped 4; count of bases not matched to a gene: 10. CDR3: CASSYSLTSGSQSYNEQFF. In DNA, the CDR3 is TGTGCCAGCAGTTACTCCCTGACTAGCGGGAGCCAATCGTACAATGAGCAGTTCTTC.

This clonotype occurred many times. This chain's CDR3 is CASSEMGGQTQYF. CDR3 in DNA: TGTGCCAGCAGCGAGATGGGGGGGCAGACCCAGTACTTC. This chain links TRBV7-3 with TRBJ2-5, with a weak D call TRBD2 (7 bases). CDR1 is SGHTA, CDR2 FQGTGA, per germline. V was trimmed by 5 bases and J by 6 bases, leaving 13 bases between them. This CDR3 comprises 13 residues.

This clonotype was detected a few times. This chain links TRBV4-1 with TRBJ2-3; possibly TRBD2 for D (5 bases). CDR1 and CDR2 (germline): MGHRA, YSYEKL. This CDR3 comprises 15 residues. V was clipped by 4 bases and J by 6 bases, with 17 bases between them. This CDR3 reads CASSPRTGLRDTQYF. DNA of the CDR3: TGCGCCAGCAGCCCCCGGACTGGCCTTAGGGATACGCAGTATTTT.

The rearrangement joins TRBV20-1 to TRBJ2-7; a weak D match, TRBD2 (5 bases). The germline V gene encodes CDR1 DFQATT and CDR2 SNEGSKA (reference sequence). With 6 bases removed from V and 1 base from J, the gap between germline ends came to 16 bases. The CDR3 is made up of 14 amino acids. This chain's CDR3 is CSANSVGASYEQYF. For the CDR3, the DNA is TGCAGTGCAAATAGCGTGGGAGCTTCCTACGAGCAGTACTTC.

This clonotype appeared a few times. V and J are TRBV6-2 or TRBV6-3 and TRBJ1-5; D not resolved. Germline lookup yields CDR1 MNHEY and CDR2 SVGEGT. This CDR3 is built from 14 residues. The V end was cut by 0 bases, the J end by 9 bases, with 12 bases between. The DNA of the CDR3 is TGTGCCAGCAGTTACTCTGGTAGGTCGGGGCCCCAGCATTTT. Encoded protein: CASSYSGRSGPQHF.

This clonotype was seen at least ten times. The rearrangement joins TRBV11-2 to TRBJ1-5; D uncertain. The V end lost 0 bases, the J end lost 0 bases, and 6 bases lay between the germline ends. The CDR3 runs to 15 residues. Germline V gene sequence: CDR1 SGHAT, CDR2 FQNNGV. CDR3 amino acids: CASSLDAYSNQPQHF. DNA of the CDR3: TGTGCCAGCAGCTTAGATGCGTATAGCAATCAGCCCCAGCATTTT.

This clonotype was counted only a few times. J is TRBJ2-1 and V is TRBV9, with D unresolved. Germline values: CDR1 SGDLS, CDR2 YYNGEE. CDR3 length: 14 residues. The V gene lost 0 bases and the J gene lost 5 bases, with 9 bases spanning the gap. The CDR3 reads CASSVGSYDNEQFF. The CDR3 coding sequence is TGTGCCAGCAGCGTAGGGTCCTATGACAATGAGCAGTTCTTC.